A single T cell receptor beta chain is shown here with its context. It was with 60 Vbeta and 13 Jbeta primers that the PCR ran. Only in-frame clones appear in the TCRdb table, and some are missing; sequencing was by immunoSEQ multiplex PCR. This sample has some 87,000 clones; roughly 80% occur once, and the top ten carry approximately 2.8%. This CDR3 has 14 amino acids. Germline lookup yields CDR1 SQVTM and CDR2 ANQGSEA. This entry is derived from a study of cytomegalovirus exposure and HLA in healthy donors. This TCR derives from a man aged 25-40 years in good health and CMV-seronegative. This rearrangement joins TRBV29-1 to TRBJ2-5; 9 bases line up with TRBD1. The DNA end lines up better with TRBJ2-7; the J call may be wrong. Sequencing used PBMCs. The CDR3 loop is CSVVQGTGPYEQYF. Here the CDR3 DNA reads TGCAGCGTTGTTCAAGGGACAGGGCCCTACGAGCAGTACTTC.